One sample yielded the 31 T cell receptor beta chains listed below, sequenced in a study of CD8+CD57+ T cells in acquired aplastic anemia. Profiles of TCR beta VDJ and CDR3 were generated from a genomic DNA template. Each CDR3 protein is one row after TCRdb ran MiXCR on the reads. The sample lists some 170,000 distinct CDR3 sequences; about two thirds were seen once. Patients chosen for sequencing had shown CD8+CD57+ cell expansion by flow cytometry. The sequenced sample consisted of sorted CD4+, CD8+, or CD8+CD57+ T cells (not recorded which) from PBMCs. These receptors were collected from a human donor with aplastic anemia.

The CDR3 loop is CASSTQDRGTDTQYF. The CDR3 bases are TGTGCCAGCAGCACGCAGGACCGCGGCACAGATACGCAGTATTTT. The chain uses TRBV9 and TRBJ2-3; no clear D. Trimming took 4 bases from V and 1 from J, leaving 13 bases between them. The CDR3 length is 15 residues. CDR1 is SGDLS, CDR2 YYNGEE, per germline.

The genes are TRBV19 and TRBJ1-1; 8 bases map to TRBD1. The CDR3 is 13 amino acids. The V gene's germline CDR1 is LNHDA and CDR2 SQIVND (reference sequence). V was pared by 7 bases and J by 3 bases, with 4 bases of the junction left unmatched. CDR3 nucleotides: TGTGCCAGTACCAGACAGGGGTACACTGAAGCTTTCTTT. Residues: CASTRQGYTEAFF.

V usage is TRBV5-6 and J usage is TRBJ2-7; no definite D call. V was shortened by 0 bases and J by 0 bases, with 7 bases between the two germline ends. The CDR3 length is 14 residues. Germline-derived CDR1 and CDR2 are SGHDT and YYEEEE. The CDR3 DNA reads TGTGCCAGCAGCTTGGTAGTTAGCTCCTACGAGCAGTACTTC. It specifies CASSLVVSSYEQYF.

The rearrangement joins TRBV7-9 to TRBJ2-7, with D perhaps matching TRBD2 (6 bases). The CDR3 sequence is 13 residues long. The V gene lost 4 bases and the J gene lost 11 bases, with 18 bases spanning the gap. Germline V gives CDR1 SEHNR, CDR2 FQNEAQ (reference sequence). The CDR3 sequence: CASSSSAGEAKYF. In nucleotides, the CDR3 is TGTGCCAGCAGCTCTAGCGCCGGGGAGGCCAAGTACTTC.

V gene TRBV7-9 combines with J gene TRBJ2-7; D possibly matches TRBD1 or TRBD2 (5 bases each). CDR3 length equals 15 residues. Germline V gene data show CDR1 as SEHNR and CDR2 as FQNEAQ (reference sequence). V lost 1 base to trimming and J lost 6 bases, with 16 bases between them. The CDR3 loop is CASSLGGTRDGEQYF. In DNA form, the CDR3 reads TGTGCCAGCAGCTTAGGAGGGACCAGGGACGGCGAGCAGTACTTC.

This rearrangement joins TRBV7-9 to TRBJ2-7, with TRBD1 matching 12 bases. V lost 5 bases, J lost 9 bases, and 14 bases stayed unmatched. Germline values: CDR1 SEHNR, CDR2 FQNEAQ (reference sequence). This CDR3 comprises 16 residues. This CDR3 is CASSRMAGTGGVGQYF. DNA for the CDR3: TGTGCCAGCAGCAGAATGGCCGGGACAGGGGGCGTGGGGCAGTACTTC.

This sequence joins TRBV5-5 and TRBJ2-7; 12 bases are a match to TRBD1. The CDR3 extends over 14 amino acids. The germline V gene has CDR1 SGHKS and CDR2 YYEKEE (reference sequence). V was pared by 4 bases and J by 7 bases, with 6 bases of the junction left unmatched. The CDR3, as DNA: TGTGCCAGCAGCCCCCGGGACAGGGGGCAAGAGCAGTACTTC. The encoded protein is CASSPRDRGQEQYF.

This chain uses TRBV25-1 with TRBJ1-4; 10 bases match TRBD1. The CDR3 contains 15 residues. Germline V gene lookup returns CDR1 MGHDK and CDR2 SYGVNS. Trimming at V came to 5 bases and at J to 6 bases, leaving 6 bases not matched to a gene. The CDR3: CASSRIGTGDEKLFF. The CDR3 bases are TGTGCCAGCAGTAGGATCGGGACAGGGGATGAAAAACTGTTTTTT.

The rearrangement links TRBV29-1 to TRBJ1-1; TRBD1 is a possible D gene (5 bases). Germline V gene data show CDR1 as SQVTM and CDR2 as ANQGSEA. The CDR3 is 12 amino acids. V was pared by 3 bases and J by 3 bases, with 8 bases between. The CDR3 nucleotides read TGCAGCGTTGATCAAGGGGACACTGAAGCTTTCTTT. Translated: CSVDQGDTEAFF. Filled out from reference TRBV29-1 and TRBJ1-1, the complete variable domain reads SAVISQKPSRDICQRGTSLTIQCQVDSQVTMMFWYRQQPGQSLTLIATANQGSEATYESGFVIDKFPISRPNLTFSTLTVSNMSPEDSSIYLCSVDQGDTEAFFGQGTRLTVV.

The chain carries TRBV12-3 or TRBV12-4 and TRBJ1-1, with D uncertain. The CDR3 totals 13 residues. V dropped 5 bases and J dropped 5 bases, with 12 bases sitting between them. CDR3 sequence reads: CASSELAGTEAFF. The CDR3 coding sequence is TGTGCCAGCAGTGAACTAGCGGGTACTGAAGCTTTCTTT.

The chain is built from TRBV20-1 and TRBJ1-6, with 7 bases that match TRBD1. Germline values: CDR1 DFQATT, CDR2 SNEGSKA (reference sequence). The CDR3 contains 14 residues. V trimming: 3 bases; J trimming: 9 bases; junction bases outside the gene matches: 8. CDR3: CSASREGAFSPLHF. The CDR3 DNA follows: TGCAGTGCTAGCAGAGAGGGGGCTTTTTCACCCCTCCACTTT.

The chain has TRBV20-1 and TRBJ2-3, with 9 bases identical to TRBD2. V trimming: 3 bases; J trimming: 3 bases; junction bases outside the gene matches: 1. Germline V gene data show CDR1 as DFQATT and CDR2 as SNEGSKA (reference sequence). This CDR3 region has 13 residues. CDR3 nucleotide sequence: TGCAGTGCTAGGACTAGCGGAACAGATACGCAGTATTTT. Encoded protein: CSARTSGTDTQYF.

The chain has TRBV7-2 and TRBJ1-1, with TRBD1 identical over 9 bases. Germline loops: CDR1 SGHTA, CDR2 FQGNSA. The CDR3 runs 18 residues. Losses at the gene ends were 2 bases for V and 0 bases for J; bases not matched to a gene: 10. The chain's CDR3 is CASSLRGGTGNLNTEAFF. In nucleotides, the CDR3 is TGTGCCAGCAGCTTAAGGGGGGGGACAGGGAACTTGAACACTGAAGCTTTCTTT. The full variable domain, completed using reference TRBV7-2 and TRBJ1-1, is GAGVSQSPSNKVTEKGKDVELRCDPISGHTALYWYRQSLGQGLEFLIYFQGNSAPDKSGLPSDRFSAERTGGSVSTLTIQRTQQEDSAVYLCASSLRGGTGNLNTEAFFGQGTRLTVV.

The chain is built from TRBV12-3 or TRBV12-4 and TRBJ1-2; 7 bases line up with TRBD1. The ends lost 8 bases at V and 2 bases at J; junction bases unmatched: 8. The CDR3 runs to 14 residues. CDR3 coding DNA: TGTGCCAGCTACTCAGAACAGGGGAACTATGGCTACACCTTC. Its translation is CASYSEQGNYGYTF.

About this clonotype itself: One end of the junction fails to match germline, which may point to a read error. The chain employs TRBV24-1 and TRBJ2-1; 11 bases are a match to TRBD2. This CDR3 comprises 15 residues. From germline, CDR1 is KGHDR and CDR2 SFDVKD. The CDR3 DNA reads TGTGCCACCAGTGACGGGACTAGCGGATACAATGAGCAGTTGTTC. This gives the protein CATSDGTSGYNEQLF.

The chain couples TRBV7-6 to TRBJ1-4, with D possibly matching TRBD1 (6 bases). Germline V gene data show CDR1 as SGHVS and CDR2 as FNYEAQ. The CDR3 spans 16 residues. Trimming stripped 4 bases from V and 0 bases from J, with 12 bases between. The chain's CDR3 is CASSSGQTSTNEKLFF. The CDR3 nucleotides read TGTGCCAGCAGCTCCGGACAGACCTCAACTAATGAAAAACTGTTTTTT.

This clonotype was counted a single time. The CDR3 sequence is CASSGGGVNGYTF. The CDR3 DNA reads TGTGCCAGCAGTGGCGGGGGCGTAAATGGCTACACCTTC. This sequence joins TRBV2 and TRBJ1-2; a possible D gene is TRBD1 (6 bases). Trimming took 4 bases from V and 6 from J, leaving 12 bases between them. Germline V CDR1 and CDR2: SNHLY, FYNNEI. This CDR3 has 13 amino acids. Based on the CDR3 plus reference TRBV2 and TRBJ1-2, the full variable domain is EPEVTQTPSHQVTQMGQEVILRCVPISNHLYFYWYRQILGQKVEFLVSFYNNEISEKSEIFDDQFSVERPDGSNFTLKIRSTKLEDSAMYFCASSGGGVNGYTFGSGTRLTVV.

The chain is built from TRBV2 and TRBJ2-7; no reliable D call. Germline CDR1 is SNHLY and CDR2 is FYNNEI. Trimming removed 1 base at V and 0 bases at J, with 10 bases between. The CDR3 covers 15 residues. The CDR3, as DNA: TGTGCCAGCAGTGAAGTTCCAGGCAGCTCCTACGAGCAGTACTTC. Protein product: CASSEVPGSSYEQYF.

The chain joins TRBV2 to TRBJ2-7; no firm D call. This CDR3 is built from 14 residues. V was pared by 6 bases and J by 4 bases, with 16 bases between. Germline V gene lookup returns CDR1 SNHLY and CDR2 FYNNEI. This chain's CDR3 is CASSKTLSNYEQYF. The CDR3, as DNA: TGTGCCAGCAGCAAGACCCTTTCTAATTACGAGCAGTACTTC. The whole variable domain, remainder taken from reference TRBV2 and TRBJ2-7, is EPEVTQTPSHQVTQMGQEVILRCVPISNHLYFYWYRQILGQKVEFLVSFYNNEISEKSEIFDDQFSVERPDGSNFTLKIRSTKLEDSAMYFCASSKTLSNYEQYFGPGTRLTVT.

The chain has TRBV7-6 and TRBJ1-1, with a weak D call TRBD1 (6 bases). CDR1 and CDR2 from the germline V gene are SGHVS and FNYEAQ. CDR3 size: 16 residues. Deletions cut 5 bases from V and 0 bases from J, with 16 bases between. The CDR3 reads CASSPPTGILNTEAFF. The CDR3, as DNA: TGTGCCAGCAGCCCTCCGACAGGTATCTTGAACACTGAAGCTTTCTTT.

The chain has TRBV19 and TRBJ2-6, with a weak D call TRBD1 (6 bases). The ends were cut back, 3 bases at V and 0 bases at J, with 12 bases in the middle. Germline V lookup: CDR1 LNHDA, CDR2 SQIVND (reference sequence). This CDR3 is 17 amino acids long. The CDR3 DNA reads TGTGCCAGTAGTATCTTCCCACAGGGCTCTGGGGCCAACGTCCTGACTTTC. Protein product: CASSIFPQGSGANVLTF. Together with reference TRBV19 and TRBJ2-6, the CDR3 gives the full variable domain: DGGITQSPKYLFRKEGQNVTLSCEQNLNHDAMYWYRQDPGQGLRLIYYSQIVNDFQKGDIAEGYSVSREKKESFPLTVTSAQKNPTAFYLCASSIFPQGSGANVLTFGAGSRLTVL.

This clonotype was seen a few times. The chain joins TRBV28 to TRBJ1-6, with D hard to call. The V end was cut by 2 bases, the J end by 0 bases, with 14 bases between. This CDR3 comprises 18 residues. The germline V gene encodes CDR1 MDHEN and CDR2 SYDVKM. CDR3 nucleotides: TGTGCCAGCAGTTTAGTAGGGAAACTTCGCTCCTATAATTCACCCCTCCACTTT. This codes for CASSLVGKLRSYNSPLHF.

The chain carries TRBV12-3 or TRBV12-4 and TRBJ2-5; D unclear. Deletions cut 4 bases from V and 2 bases from J, with 8 bases between. CDR3 length: 13 amino acids. CDR3 coding DNA: TGTGCCAGCAGTTACCTACAGCAAGAGACCCAGTACTTC. It is translated as CASSYLQQETQYF.

The rearrangement uses TRBV2 and TRBJ1-2, with D hard to call. Germline values: CDR1 SNHLY, CDR2 FYNNEI. Trimming pared 2 bases from V and 7 bases from J, leaving 14 bases between. The CDR3 runs to 14 residues. CDR3 bases: TGTGCCAGCAGTGAAACAGAGGTCGACCTTGGCTACACCTTC. It codes for CASSETEVDLGYTF. The full variable domain, in which reference TRBV2 and TRBJ1-2 provide the parts outside the CDR3, is EPEVTQTPSHQVTQMGQEVILRCVPISNHLYFYWYRQILGQKVEFLVSFYNNEISEKSEIFDDQFSVERPDGSNFTLKIRSTKLEDSAMYFCASSETEVDLGYTFGSGTRLTVV.

The count of this clonotype is one. The chain recombines TRBV20-1 with TRBJ2-2; TRBD2 might be the D (5 bases). CDR1 is DFQATT, CDR2 SNEGSKA, per germline (reference sequence). The CDR3 consists of 16 residues. The ends were cut back, 0 bases at V and 5 bases at J, with 16 bases in the middle. CDR3 amino acids: CSARERTTRRTGELFF. CDR3 nucleotides: TGCAGTGCTAGAGAGAGGACCACTAGACGAACCGGGGAGCTGTTTTTT.

The rearrangement joins TRBV11-2 to TRBJ2-3; D gene ambiguous. Germline CDR1 is SGHAT and CDR2 is FQNNGV. V was shortened by 5 bases and J by 2 bases, with 11 bases between the two germline ends. The CDR3 loop spans 14 amino acids. The CDR3 DNA follows: TGTGCCAGCAGCCAAAGACTGTTCACAGATACGCAGTATTTT. Encoded protein: CASSQRLFTDTQYF.

The V call is TRBV10-3, the J call TRBJ2-1, with a weak D call TRBD2 (6 bases). The CDR3 is 17 amino acids. Deletions cut 3 bases from V and 6 bases from J, with 21 bases between. Germline lookup yields CDR1 ENHRY and CDR2 SYGVKD. The CDR3 here is CAISEPGPPGDRNEQFF. The CDR3, as DNA: TGTGCCATCAGTGAACCGGGCCCTCCGGGAGACCGCAATGAGCAGTTCTTC.

The genes are TRBV24-1 and TRBJ1-5; TRBD1 is a possible D gene (5 bases). The germline CDR1 and CDR2 sequences are KGHDR and SFDVKD. Trimming stripped 1 base from V and 2 bases from J, with 5 bases between. The CDR3 spans 14 residues. CDR3 loop: CATSDFRGNQPQHF. CDR3 coding DNA: TGTGCCACCAGTGATTTCAGGGGCAATCAGCCCCAGCATTTT.

The chain links TRBV20-1 to TRBJ2-1; 10 bases are shared with TRBD2. The junction had 10 bases not matched to a gene; V was cut back by 6 bases and J by 8 bases. Germline V gives CDR1 DFQATT, CDR2 SNEGSKA (reference sequence). The CDR3 runs to 14 residues. The CDR3 DNA reads as TGCAGTGCCGCTAGCGGGAGCCGAGTGGATGAGCAGTTCTTC. Its translation is CSAASGSRVDEQFF.

The chain links TRBV7-9 to TRBJ2-1, with D tentatively TRBD1 (6 bases). The CDR3 is 12 amino acids. The germline CDR1 and CDR2 sequences are SEHNR and FQNEAQ (reference sequence). V lost 4 bases to trimming and J lost 10 bases, with 11 bases between them. CDR3 nucleotide sequence: TGTGCCAGCAGCTGGGACACGGGAGAGCAGTTCTTC. Protein: CASSWDTGEQFF. The entire variable domain, with the rest obtained from reference TRBV7-9 and TRBJ2-1, is as follows: DTGVSQNPRHKITKRGQNVTFRCDPISEHNRLYWYRQTLGQGPEFLTYFQNEAQLEKSRLLSDRFSAERPKGSFSTLEIQRTEQGDSAMYLCASSWDTGEQFFGPGTRLTVL.

CDR3 nucleotide sequence: TGTGCCAGCAGCCAAGAATGGGGACAGGGAAACACCATATATTTT. As protein: CASSQEWGQGNTIYF. The genes are TRBV3-1 and TRBJ1-3; 7 bases agree with TRBD1. Germline V gene lookup returns CDR1 LGHDT and CDR2 YNNKEL (reference sequence). The ends lost 0 bases at V and 4 bases at J; junction bases unmatched: 3. The CDR3 contains 15 residues. Drawing the rest from reference TRBV3-1 and TRBJ1-3, the complete variable domain is DTAVSQTPKYLVTQMGNDKSIKCEQNLGHDTMYWYKQDSKKFLKIMFSYNNKELIINETVPNRFSPKSPDKAHLNLHINSLELGDSAVYFCASSQEWGQGNTIYFGEGSWLTVV.